Listed below are T cell receptor beta chains from one sample, sequenced in a study of regulatory T cells in long-lasting Graves disease. One entry per CDR3 protein, called by TCRdb with MiXCR from the multiplex PCR reads. The sample lists 510,000 or so distinct CDR3 sequences; about 12% were seen once. These same records also appear under a second study, on T cells in Graves' hyperthyroidism and ophthalmopathy.

Specimen: peripheral blood mononuclear cells (PBMCs), collected at new diagnosis, from a patient treated with antithyroid drugs. Source of these receptors: a woman in her twenties or thirties with Graves disease. The CDR3 runs from the conserved cysteine through the conserved F or W. Each record gives: D gene, V gene, J gene, CDR3 protein. A D gene is named only where the DNA matches it firmly.

d_gene: .; v_gene: TRBV25-1; j_gene: TRBJ1-3; CDR3aa: CASSVSGASGNTVYF
d_gene: .; v_gene: TRBV27; j_gene: TRBJ1-5; CDR3aa: CASSLPFGPIPSQPQHF
d_gene: .; v_gene: TRBV4-1; j_gene: TRBJ1-2; CDR3aa: CASSQGIVTSTSHGYTF
d_gene: TRBD1; v_gene: TRBV28; j_gene: TRBJ1-5; CDR3aa: CASSLTGGGGNQPQHF
d_gene: .; v_gene: TRBV19; j_gene: TRBJ2-1; CDR3aa: CASSISAGGVYEQFF
d_gene: .; v_gene: TRBV2; j_gene: TRBJ2-1; CDR3aa: CASTMGGSSYNEQFF
d_gene: TRBD1; v_gene: TRBV12-3/TRBV12-4; j_gene: TRBJ2-1; CDR3aa: CASSGNQGAEQFF
d_gene: TRBD2; v_gene: TRBV14; j_gene: TRBJ2-2; CDR3aa: CASSQTSGSGGELFF
d_gene: TRBD1; v_gene: TRBV11-3; j_gene: TRBJ2-2; CDR3aa: CASRKGANTGELFF
d_gene: .; v_gene: TRBV10-3; j_gene: TRBJ2-5; CDR3aa: CAIADLLQETQYF